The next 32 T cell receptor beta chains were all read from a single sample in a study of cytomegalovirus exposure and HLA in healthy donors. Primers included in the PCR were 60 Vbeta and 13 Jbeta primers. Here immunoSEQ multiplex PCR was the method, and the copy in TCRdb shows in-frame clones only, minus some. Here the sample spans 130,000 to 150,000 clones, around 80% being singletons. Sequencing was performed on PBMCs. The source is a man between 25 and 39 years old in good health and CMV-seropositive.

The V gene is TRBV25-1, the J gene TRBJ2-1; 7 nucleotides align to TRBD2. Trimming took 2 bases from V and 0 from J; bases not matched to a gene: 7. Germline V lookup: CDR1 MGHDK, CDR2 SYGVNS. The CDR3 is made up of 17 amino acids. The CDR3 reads CASSEGRDSGSYNEQFF. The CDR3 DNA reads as TGTGCCAGCAGTGAAGGGAGGGATTCGGGCTCCTACAATGAGCAGTTCTTC. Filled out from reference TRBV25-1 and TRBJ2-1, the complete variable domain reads EADIYQTPRYLVIGTGKKITLECSQTMGHDKMYWYQQDPGMELHLIHYSYGVNSTEKGDLSSESTVSRIRTEHFPLTLESARPSHTSQYLCASSEGRDSGSYNEQFFGPGTRLTVL.

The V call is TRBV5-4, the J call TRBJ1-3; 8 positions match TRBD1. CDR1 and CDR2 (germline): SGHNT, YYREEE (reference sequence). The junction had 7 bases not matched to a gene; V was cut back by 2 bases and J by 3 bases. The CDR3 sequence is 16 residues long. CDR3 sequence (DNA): TGTGCCAGCAGCTTCGCTACAGGGGGAAATGGAAACACCATATATTTT. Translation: CASSFATGGNGNTIYF. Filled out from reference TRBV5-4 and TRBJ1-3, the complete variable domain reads ETGVTQSPTHLIKTRGQQVTLRCSSQSGHNTVSWYQQALGQGPQFIFQYYREEENGRGNFPPRFSGLQFPNYSSELNVNALELDDSALYLCASSFATGGNGNTIYFGEGSWLTVV.

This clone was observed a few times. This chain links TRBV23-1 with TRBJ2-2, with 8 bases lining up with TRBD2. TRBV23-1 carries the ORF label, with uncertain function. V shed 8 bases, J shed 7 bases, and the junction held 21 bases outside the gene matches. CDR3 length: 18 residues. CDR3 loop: CASRSGGGSGGGSGELFF. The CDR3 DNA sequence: TGCGCCAGCCGATCAGGCGGGGGCTCGGGCGGGGGGAGCGGGGAGCTGTTTTTT.

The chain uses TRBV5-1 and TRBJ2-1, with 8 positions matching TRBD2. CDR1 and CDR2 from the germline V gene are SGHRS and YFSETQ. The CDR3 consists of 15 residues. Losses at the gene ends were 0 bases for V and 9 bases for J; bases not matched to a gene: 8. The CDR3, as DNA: TGCGCCAGCAGCTTGGTGTCGGGGGGGCCAGCTGAGCAGTTCTTC. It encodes CASSLVSGGPAEQFF.

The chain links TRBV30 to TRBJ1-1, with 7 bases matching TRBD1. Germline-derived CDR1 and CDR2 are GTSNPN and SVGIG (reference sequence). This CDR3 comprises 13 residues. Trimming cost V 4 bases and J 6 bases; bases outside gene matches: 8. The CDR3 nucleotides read TGTGCCTGGAACGACAGGGCTATCCCTGAAGCTTTCTTT. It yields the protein CAWNDRAIPEAFF.

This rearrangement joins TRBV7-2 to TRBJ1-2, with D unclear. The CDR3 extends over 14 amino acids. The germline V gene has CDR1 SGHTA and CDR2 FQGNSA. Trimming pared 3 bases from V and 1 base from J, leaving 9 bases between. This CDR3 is CASSFYQSNYGYTF. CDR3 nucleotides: TGTGCCAGCAGCTTCTACCAAAGTAACTATGGCTACACCTTC.

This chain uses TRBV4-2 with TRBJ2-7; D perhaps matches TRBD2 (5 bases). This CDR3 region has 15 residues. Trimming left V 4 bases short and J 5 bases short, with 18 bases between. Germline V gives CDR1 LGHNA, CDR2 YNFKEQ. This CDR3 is CASSLPVGLANEQYF. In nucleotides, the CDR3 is TGTGCCAGCAGCCTTCCCGTAGGGCTAGCCAACGAGCAGTACTTC.

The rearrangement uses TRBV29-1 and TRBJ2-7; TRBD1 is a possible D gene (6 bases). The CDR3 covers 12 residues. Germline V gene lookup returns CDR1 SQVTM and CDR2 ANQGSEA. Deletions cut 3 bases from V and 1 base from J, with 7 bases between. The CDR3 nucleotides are TGCAGCGTTGAGGGGGCGTCCTACGAGCAGTACTTC. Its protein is CSVEGASYEQYF.

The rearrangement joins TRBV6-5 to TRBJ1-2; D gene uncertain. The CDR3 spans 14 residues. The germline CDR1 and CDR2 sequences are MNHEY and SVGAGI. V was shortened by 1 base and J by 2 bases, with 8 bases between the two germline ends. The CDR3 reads CASSYYPGNYGYTF. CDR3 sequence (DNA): TGTGCCAGCAGTTACTACCCGGGGAACTATGGCTACACCTTC.

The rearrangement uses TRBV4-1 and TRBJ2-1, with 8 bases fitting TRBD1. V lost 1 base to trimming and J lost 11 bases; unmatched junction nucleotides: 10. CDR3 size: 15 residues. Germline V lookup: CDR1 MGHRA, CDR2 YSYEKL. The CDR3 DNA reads TGCGCCAGCAGCCAAGTTCTACAGGGGGAACAACAGCAGTTCTTC. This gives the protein CASSQVLQGEQQQFF.

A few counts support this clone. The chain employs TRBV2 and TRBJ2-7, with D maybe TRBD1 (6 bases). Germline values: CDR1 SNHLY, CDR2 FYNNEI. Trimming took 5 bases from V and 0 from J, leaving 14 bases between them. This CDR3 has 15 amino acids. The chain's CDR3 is CASSKQGISSYEQYF. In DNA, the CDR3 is TGTGCCAGCAGTAAACAGGGCATTAGCTCCTACGAGCAGTACTTC.

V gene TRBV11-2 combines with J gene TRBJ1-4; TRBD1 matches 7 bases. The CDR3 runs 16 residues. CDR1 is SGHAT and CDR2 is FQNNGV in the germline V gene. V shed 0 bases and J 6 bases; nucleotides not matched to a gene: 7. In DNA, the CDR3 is TGTGCCAGCAGCTTAGATCGAGGGGGCCGCTATGAAAAACTGTTTTTT. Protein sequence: CASSLDRGGRYEKLFF.

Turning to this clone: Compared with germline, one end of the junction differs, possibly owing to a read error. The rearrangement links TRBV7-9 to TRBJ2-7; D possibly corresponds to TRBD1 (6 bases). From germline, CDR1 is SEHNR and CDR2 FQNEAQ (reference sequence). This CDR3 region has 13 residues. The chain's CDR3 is CSSSSTGFYEQYF. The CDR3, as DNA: TGTTCCAGCAGCTCAACAGGGTTTTACGAGCAGTACTTC.

The DNA for the CDR3 is TGCGCCAGCAGTCCTGGGGCAGCTGGAAACACCATATATTTT. Encoded protein: CASSPGAAGNTIYF. The chain is built from TRBV23-1 and TRBJ1-3; a possible D gene is TRBD1 (5 bases). TRBV23-1 is reported as an ORF; its role is uncertain. V was pared by 4 bases and J by 2 bases, with 9 bases between. The CDR3 runs to 14 residues.

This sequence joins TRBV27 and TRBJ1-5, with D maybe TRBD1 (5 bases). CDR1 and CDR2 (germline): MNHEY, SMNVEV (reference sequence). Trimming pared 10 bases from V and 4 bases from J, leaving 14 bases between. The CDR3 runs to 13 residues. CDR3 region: CATGGVINQPQHF. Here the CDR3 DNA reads TGTGCCACCGGAGGGGTAATTAATCAGCCCCAGCATTTT.

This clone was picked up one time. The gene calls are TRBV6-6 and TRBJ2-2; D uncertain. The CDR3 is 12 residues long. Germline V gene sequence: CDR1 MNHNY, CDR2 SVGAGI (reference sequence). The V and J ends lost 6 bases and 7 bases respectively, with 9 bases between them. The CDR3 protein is CASRATGGELFF. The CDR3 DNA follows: TGTGCCAGCAGGGCAACGGGCGGGGAGCTGTTTTTT.

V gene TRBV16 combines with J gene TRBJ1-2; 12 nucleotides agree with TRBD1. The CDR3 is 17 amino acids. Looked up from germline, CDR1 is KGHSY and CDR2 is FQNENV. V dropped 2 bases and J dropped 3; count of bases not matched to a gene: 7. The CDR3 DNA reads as TGTGCCAGCAGCCAAATTGGGGACAGGGGGCCCTACTATGGCTACACCTTC. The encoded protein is CASSQIGDRGPYYGYTF.

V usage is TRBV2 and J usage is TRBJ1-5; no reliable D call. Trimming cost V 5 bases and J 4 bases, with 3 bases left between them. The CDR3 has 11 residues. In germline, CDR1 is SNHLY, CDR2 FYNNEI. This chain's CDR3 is CASSLNQPQHF. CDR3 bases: TGTGCCAGCAGTTTAAATCAGCCCCAGCATTTT.

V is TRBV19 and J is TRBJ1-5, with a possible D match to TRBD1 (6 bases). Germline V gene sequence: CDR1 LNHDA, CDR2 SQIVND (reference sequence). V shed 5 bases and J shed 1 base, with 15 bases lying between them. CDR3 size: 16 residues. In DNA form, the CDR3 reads TGTGCCAGTAGTCAACGGGACAAGGCCAGCAATCAGCCCCAGCATTTT. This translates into CASSQRDKASNQPQHF.

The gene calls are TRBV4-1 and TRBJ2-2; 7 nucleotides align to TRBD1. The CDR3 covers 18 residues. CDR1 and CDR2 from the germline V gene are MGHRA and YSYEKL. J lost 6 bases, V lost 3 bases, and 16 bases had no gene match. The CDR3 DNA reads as TGCGCCAGCAGCCAGTACGGAAACAGGGGACAAGTGTCCGGGGAGCTGTTTTTT. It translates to CASSQYGNRGQVSGELFF.

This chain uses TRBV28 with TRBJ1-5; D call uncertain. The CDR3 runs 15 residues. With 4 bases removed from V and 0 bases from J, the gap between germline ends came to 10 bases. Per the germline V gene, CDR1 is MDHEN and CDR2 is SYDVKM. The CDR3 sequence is CASSWEPYSNQPQHF. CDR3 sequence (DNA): TGTGCCAGCAGTTGGGAGCCTTATAGCAATCAGCCCCAGCATTTT. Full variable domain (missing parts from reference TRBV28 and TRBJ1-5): DVKVTQSSRYLVKRTGEKVFLECVQDMDHENMFWYRQDPGLGLRLIYFSYDVKMKEKGDIPEGYSVSREKKERFSLILESASTNQTSMYLCASSWEPYSNQPQHFGDGTRLSIL.

The CDR3 protein is CASRGIASYTGELFF. In nucleotides, the CDR3 is TGTGCCAGCAGGGGGATAGCGAGCTACACCGGGGAGCTGTTTTTT. The V call is TRBV2, the J call TRBJ2-2, with D possibly matching TRBD2 (5 bases). This CDR3 has 15 residues. Between the trimmed V and J ends, which lost 6 bases and 3 bases, there was a span of 14 bases. CDR1 is SNHLY and CDR2 is FYNNEI in the germline V gene.

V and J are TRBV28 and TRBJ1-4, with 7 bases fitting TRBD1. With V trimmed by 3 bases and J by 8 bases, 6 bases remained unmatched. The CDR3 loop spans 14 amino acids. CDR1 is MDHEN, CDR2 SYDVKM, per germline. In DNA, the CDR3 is TGTGCCAGCAGTTTTAGACAGGGTCGGGAAAAACTGTTTTTT. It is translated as CASSFRQGREKLFF.

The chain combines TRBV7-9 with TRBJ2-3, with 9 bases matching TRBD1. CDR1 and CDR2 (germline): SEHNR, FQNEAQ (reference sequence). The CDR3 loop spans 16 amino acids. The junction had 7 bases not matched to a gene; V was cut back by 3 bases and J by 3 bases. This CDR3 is CASSFLPGQGTDTQYF. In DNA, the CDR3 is TGTGCCAGCAGCTTCCTACCGGGACAGGGTACAGATACGCAGTATTTT.

CDR3 protein: CASSLGTGGIATNEKLFF. DNA of the CDR3: TGCGCCAGCAGCTTGGGGACGGGAGGAATTGCAACTAATGAAAAACTGTTTTTT. The chain joins TRBV5-1 to TRBJ1-4; no clear D gene. Trimming pared 0 bases from V and 0 bases from J, leaving 15 bases between. The CDR3 has 18 amino acids. The germline V gene has CDR1 SGHRS and CDR2 YFSETQ.

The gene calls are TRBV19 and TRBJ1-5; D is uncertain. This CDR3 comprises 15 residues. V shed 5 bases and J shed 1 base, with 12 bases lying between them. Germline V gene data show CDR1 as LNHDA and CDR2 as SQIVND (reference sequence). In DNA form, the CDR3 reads TGTGCCAGTAGTTATCGGGGAGGAAGCAATCAGCCCCAGCATTTT. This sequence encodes CASSYRGGSNQPQHF.

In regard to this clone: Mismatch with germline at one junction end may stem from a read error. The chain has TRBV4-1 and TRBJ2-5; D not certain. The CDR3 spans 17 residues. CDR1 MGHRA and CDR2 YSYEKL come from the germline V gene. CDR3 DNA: TGCGCCAGCACCCAAACGGGTGCCACGCATACCCAAGAGACCCAGTACTTC. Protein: CASTQTGATHTQETQYF.

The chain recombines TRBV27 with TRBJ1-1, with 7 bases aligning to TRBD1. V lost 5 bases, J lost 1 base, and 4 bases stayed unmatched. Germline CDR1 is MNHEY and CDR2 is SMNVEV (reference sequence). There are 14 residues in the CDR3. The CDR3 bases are TGTGCCAGCAGTCGACAGGGTAGGAACACTGAAGCTTTCTTT. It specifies CASSRQGRNTEAFF.

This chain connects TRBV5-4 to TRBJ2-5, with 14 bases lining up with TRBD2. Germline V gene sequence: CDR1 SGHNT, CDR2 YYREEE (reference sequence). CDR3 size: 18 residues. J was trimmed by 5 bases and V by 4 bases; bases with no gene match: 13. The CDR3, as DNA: TGTGCCAGCAGCACTGGGACTAGCGGGGGCTCCAGTTTGGAGACCCAGTACTTC. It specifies CASSTGTSGGSSLETQYF.

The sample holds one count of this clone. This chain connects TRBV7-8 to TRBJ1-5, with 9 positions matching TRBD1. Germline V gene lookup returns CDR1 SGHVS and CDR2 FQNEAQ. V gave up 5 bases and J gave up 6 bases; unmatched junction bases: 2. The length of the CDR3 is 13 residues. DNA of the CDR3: TGTGCCAGCAGCCGGGACAGGGCTCAGCCCCAGCATTTT. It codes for CASSRDRAQPQHF.

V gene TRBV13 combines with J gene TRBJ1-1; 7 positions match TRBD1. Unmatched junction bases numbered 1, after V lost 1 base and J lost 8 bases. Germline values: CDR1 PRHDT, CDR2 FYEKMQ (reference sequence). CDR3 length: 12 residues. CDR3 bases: TGTGCCAGCAGCTTAGCAGGGGGGGAAGCTTTCTTT. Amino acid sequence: CASSLAGGEAFF.

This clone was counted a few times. DNA for the CDR3: TGTGCCTGGAGTAAACAGGGGGATTGGACTGAAGCTTTCTTT. Translating it yields CAWSKQGDWTEAFF. The chain couples TRBV30 to TRBJ1-1, with 8 nucleotides matching TRBD1. Germline trimming cut 2 bases from V and 5 bases from J; bases unmatched to any gene: 7. CDR1 GTSNPN and CDR2 SVGIG come from the germline V gene (reference sequence). The CDR3 loop spans 14 amino acids. Drawing the rest from reference TRBV30 and TRBJ1-1, the complete variable domain is SQTIHQWPATLVQPVGSPLSLECTVEGTSNPNLYWYRQAAGRGLQLLFYSVGIGQISSEVPQNLSASRPQDRQFILSSKKLLLSDSGFYLCAWSKQGDWTEAFFGQGTRLTVV.